What follows are 10 T cell receptor beta chains derived from one specimen sequenced in a study of prognosis after radiotherapy for stage I lung cancer. From genomic DNA, two-round multiplex PCR was used to amplify TCR beta CDR3. Gene-specific TRBV and TRBJ primers were used in PCR round one. Each CDR3 protein is one row after TCRdb ran MiXCR on the multiplex PCR reads. The sample lists over 11,000 distinct CDR3 sequences, 50% to 65% seen once, with approximately 27% in the top ten. The material was PBMCs, obtained before or after stereotactic body radiation therapy (not recorded which). The receptors originated from a donor aged 50 or older with non-small cell lung cancer.

The V and J genes are TRBV24-1 and TRBJ2-3; D might be TRBD2 (5 bases). The CDR3 has 13 residues. Germline assignment: CDR1 KGHDR and CDR2 SFDVKD. V was shortened by 0 bases and J by 6 bases, with 6 bases between the two germline ends. CDR3: CATSDLSGDTQYF. The CDR3 DNA follows: TGTGCCACCAGTGATTTGTCGGGGGATACGCAGTATTTT.

This clonotype was observed many times. V is TRBV10-2 and J is TRBJ1-1; weak D call: TRBD1 (5 bases). Germline V gives CDR1 WSHSY, CDR2 SAAADI. CDR3 length equals 12 residues. Trimming took 2 bases from V and 4 from J, leaving 5 bases between them. The CDR3 loop is CASSEQGTEAFF. CDR3 DNA: TGCGCCAGCAGTGAGCAGGGCACTGAAGCTTTCTTT.

V and J are TRBV11-3 and TRBJ2-7; 13 bases map to TRBD2. There are 16 residues in the CDR3. Germline V gives CDR1 SGHNT, CDR2 YENEEA. The CDR3 loop reads CFISPSGTSGIYEQYF. CDR3 nucleotide sequence: TGTTTCATTTCGCCTTCCGGGACTAGCGGGATATACGAGCAGTACTTC.

Concerning this clonotype itself: The junction shows a germline mismatch at one end, possibly a read error. This sequence joins TRBV6-4 and TRBJ2-7; D call uncertain. This CDR3 has 16 amino acids. Germline V gene lookup returns CDR1 MRHNA and CDR2 SNTAGT. The CDR3 DNA follows: TGTGCCAGCAGTTACTCAGTGCCGGATGCGAGCTACGAGCAGCACTTC. The encoded protein is CASSYSVPDASYEQHF.

There are many counts of this clonotype. CDR3 region: CASSTSLRTVFSYNEQFF. The DNA of the CDR3 is TGTGCCAGCAGCACGAGCCTCCGGACGGTCTTCTCCTACAATGAGCAGTTCTTC. The V call is TRBV7-2, the J call TRBJ2-1; D is unresolved. The CDR3 is made up of 18 amino acids. Deletions cut 5 bases from V and 0 bases from J, with 20 bases between. Germline V gene data show CDR1 as SGHTA and CDR2 as FQGNSA.

This clonotype is labeled medium-sized. This rearrangement joins TRBV5-1 to TRBJ2-7; 10 bases are shared with TRBD1. The CDR3 has 14 residues. Trimming took 0 bases from V and 5 from J; bases not matched to a gene: 2. Germline CDR1 and CDR2: SGHRS and YFSETQ. CDR3 in DNA: TGCGCCAGCAGCTTGGGACAGGGGGCCCACGAGCAGTACTTC. It translates to CASSLGQGAHEQYF.

Only one count was recorded for this clonotype. This chain joins TRBV28 and TRBJ2-3, with 9 positions matching TRBD2. This CDR3 spans 14 amino acids. CDR1 MDHEN and CDR2 SYDVKM come from the germline V gene. Losses at the gene ends were 3 bases for V and 3 bases for J; bases not matched to a gene: 1. Here the CDR3 DNA reads TGTGCCAGCAGTTTGGGACTAGCTACAGATACGCAGTATTTT. Protein: CASSLGLATDTQYF.

This clonotype was counted ten times or more. At one boundary the junction diverges from the germline segment, which might be a read error. V is TRBV12-5 and J is TRBJ2-7, with TRBD2 identical over 12 bases. This CDR3 has 15 residues. CDR1 is LGHNT, CDR2 FRNRAP, per germline. The CDR3 here is CTSGFGTSGPREQYF. Here the CDR3 DNA reads TGTACTAGTGGTTTCGGGACTAGCGGGCCTAGGGAGCAGTACTTC.

By share of the sample, this clonotype is medium-sized. The chain employs TRBV4-3 and TRBJ2-1; 7 bases line up with TRBD2. The germline V gene encodes CDR1 LGHNA and CDR2 YSLEER. The CDR3 is made up of 15 amino acids. V lost 0 bases and J lost 4; bases outside the gene matches: 3. The CDR3 is CASSQEPSGYNEQFF. In DNA form, the CDR3 reads TGCGCCAGCAGCCAAGAGCCTAGCGGATACAATGAGCAGTTCTTC.

The chain is built from TRBV12-3 or TRBV12-4 and TRBJ2-1, with 7 bases aligning to TRBD1. The trim removed 7 bases at V and 1 base at J, leaving 4 bases unmatched. This CDR3 region has 14 residues. CDR3 nucleotide sequence: TGTGCCAGCACCCCGGGACAGTCCTACAATGAGCAGTTCTTC. Translating gives CASTPGQSYNEQFF.